The table lists the clone carrying this TCR beta chain with many counts. The V and J ends lost 0 bases and 5 bases respectively, with 10 bases between them. Germline-derived CDR1 and CDR2 are GTSNPN and SVGIG (reference sequence). The CDR3 length is 13 residues. The data derive from a study of T cells in Graves' hyperthyroidism and ophthalmopathy. Regions amplified from RNA transcripts were the TCR beta CDR3 regions. HTBI primers drove first-round RT-PCR of the TCR CDR3. TCRdb passed the multiplex PCR reads through MiXCR, listing each CDR3 protein once. The sample holds 500,000 to 650,000 distinct CDR3 sequences, about 14% seen once.

The genes are TRBV30 and TRBJ2-5; D not resolved. The sequence came from a woman between 45 and 60 years old with Graves' ophthalmopathy. Specimen: blood. CDR3 protein: CAWSVTGFETQYF. Written as DNA, the CDR3 is TGTGCCTGGAGTGTAACCGGTTTTGAGACCCAGTACTTC.